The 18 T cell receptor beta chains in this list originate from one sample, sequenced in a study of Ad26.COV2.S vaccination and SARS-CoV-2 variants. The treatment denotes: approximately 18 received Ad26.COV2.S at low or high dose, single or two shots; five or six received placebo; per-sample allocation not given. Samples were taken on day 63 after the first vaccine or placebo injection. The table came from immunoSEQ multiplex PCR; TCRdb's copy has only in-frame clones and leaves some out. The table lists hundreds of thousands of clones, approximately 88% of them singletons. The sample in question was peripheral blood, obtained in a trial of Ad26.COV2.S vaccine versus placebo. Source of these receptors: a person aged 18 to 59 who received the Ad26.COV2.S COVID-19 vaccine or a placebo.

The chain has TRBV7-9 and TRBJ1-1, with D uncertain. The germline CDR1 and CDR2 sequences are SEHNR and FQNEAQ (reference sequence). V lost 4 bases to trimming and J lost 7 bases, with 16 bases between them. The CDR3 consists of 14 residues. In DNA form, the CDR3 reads TGTGCCAGCAGCTCGCTATCAGCGCCATATGAAGCTTTCTTT. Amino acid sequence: CASSSLSAPYEAFF. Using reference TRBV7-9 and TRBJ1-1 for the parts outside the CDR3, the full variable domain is DTGVSQNPRHKITKRGQNVTFRCDPISEHNRLYWYRQTLGQGPEFLTYFQNEAQLEKSRLLSDRFSAERPKGSFSTLEIQRTEQGDSAMYLCASSSLSAPYEAFFGQGTRLTVV.

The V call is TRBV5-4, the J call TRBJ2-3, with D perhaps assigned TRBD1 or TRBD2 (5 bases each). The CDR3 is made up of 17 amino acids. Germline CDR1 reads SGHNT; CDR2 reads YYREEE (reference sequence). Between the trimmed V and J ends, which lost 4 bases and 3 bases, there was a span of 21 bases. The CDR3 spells CASSPLQRGSGTDTQYF. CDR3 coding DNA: TGTGCCAGCAGCCCCCTCCAACGGGGCTCGGGAACAGATACGCAGTATTTT.

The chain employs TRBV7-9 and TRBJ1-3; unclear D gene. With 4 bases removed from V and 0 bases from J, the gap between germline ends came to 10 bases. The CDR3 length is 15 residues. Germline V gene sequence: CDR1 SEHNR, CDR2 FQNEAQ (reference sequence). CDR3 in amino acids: CASSWAESSGNTIYF. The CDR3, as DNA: TGTGCCAGCAGCTGGGCAGAGAGCTCTGGAAACACCATATATTTT.

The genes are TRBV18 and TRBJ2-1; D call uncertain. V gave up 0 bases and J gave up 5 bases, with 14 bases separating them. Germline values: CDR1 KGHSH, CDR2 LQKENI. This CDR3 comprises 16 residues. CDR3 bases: TGTGCCAGCTCACCACCAGTTCTGGGAACCGACAATGAGCAGTTCTTC. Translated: CASSPPVLGTDNEQFF.

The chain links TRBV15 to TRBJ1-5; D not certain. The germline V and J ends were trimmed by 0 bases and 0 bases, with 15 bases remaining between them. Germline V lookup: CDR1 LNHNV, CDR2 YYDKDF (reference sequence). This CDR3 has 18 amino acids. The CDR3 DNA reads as TGTGCCACCAGCAGAGATCGGGATCGACCGAATAGCAATCAGCCCCAGCATTTT. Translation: CATSRDRDRPNSNQPQHF.

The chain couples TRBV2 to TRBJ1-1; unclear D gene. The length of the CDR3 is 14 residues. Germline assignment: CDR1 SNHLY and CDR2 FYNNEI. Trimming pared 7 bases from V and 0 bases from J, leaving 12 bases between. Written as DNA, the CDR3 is TGTGCCAGCAAATCGTGGATGGTGAACACTGAAGCTTTCTTT. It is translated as CASKSWMVNTEAFF. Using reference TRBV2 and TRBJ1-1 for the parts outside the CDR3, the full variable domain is EPEVTQTPSHQVTQMGQEVILRCVPISNHLYFYWYRQILGQKVEFLVSFYNNEISEKSEIFDDQFSVERPDGSNFTLKIRSTKLEDSAMYFCASKSWMVNTEAFFGQGTRLTVV.

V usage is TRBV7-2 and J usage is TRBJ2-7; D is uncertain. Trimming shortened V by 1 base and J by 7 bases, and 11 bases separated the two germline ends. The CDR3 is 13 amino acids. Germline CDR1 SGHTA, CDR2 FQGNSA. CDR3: CASSLEVSLEQYF. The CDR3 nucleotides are TGTGCCAGCAGCTTAGAGGTCAGCCTGGAGCAGTACTTC.

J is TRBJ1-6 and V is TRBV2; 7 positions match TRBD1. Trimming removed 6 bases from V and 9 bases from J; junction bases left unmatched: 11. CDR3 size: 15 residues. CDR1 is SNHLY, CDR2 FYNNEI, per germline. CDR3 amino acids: CASSPLGTVISPLHF. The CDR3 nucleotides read TGTGCCAGCAGCCCCCTTGGGACAGTTATTTCACCCCTCCACTTT.

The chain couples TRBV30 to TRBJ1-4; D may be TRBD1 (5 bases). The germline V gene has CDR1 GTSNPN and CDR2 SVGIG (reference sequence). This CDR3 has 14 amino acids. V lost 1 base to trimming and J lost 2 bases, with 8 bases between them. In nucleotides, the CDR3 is TGTGCCTGGAGTGGCAAGGGGACTAATGAAAAACTGTTTTTT. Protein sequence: CAWSGKGTNEKLFF.

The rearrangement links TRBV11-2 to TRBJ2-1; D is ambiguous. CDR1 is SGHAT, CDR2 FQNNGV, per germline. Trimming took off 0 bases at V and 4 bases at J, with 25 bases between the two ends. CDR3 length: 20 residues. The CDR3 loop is CASSLEVTVRLEQLYNEQFF. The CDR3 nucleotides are TGTGCCAGCAGCTTAGAAGTAACCGTACGCCTAGAACAGCTATACAATGAGCAGTTCTTC.

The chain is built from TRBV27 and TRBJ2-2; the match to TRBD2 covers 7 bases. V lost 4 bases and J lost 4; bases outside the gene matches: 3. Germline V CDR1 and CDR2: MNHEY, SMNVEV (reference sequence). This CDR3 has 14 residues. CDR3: CASSWSGGTGELFF. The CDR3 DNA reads TGTGCCAGCAGTTGGTCGGGGGGCACCGGGGAGCTGTTTTTT.

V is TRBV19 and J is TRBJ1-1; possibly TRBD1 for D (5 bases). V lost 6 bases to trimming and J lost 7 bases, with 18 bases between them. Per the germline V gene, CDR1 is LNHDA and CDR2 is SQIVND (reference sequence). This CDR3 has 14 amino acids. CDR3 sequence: CASSAHRIPYEAFF. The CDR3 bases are TGTGCCAGTAGCGCTCACAGGATCCCGTATGAAGCTTTCTTT.

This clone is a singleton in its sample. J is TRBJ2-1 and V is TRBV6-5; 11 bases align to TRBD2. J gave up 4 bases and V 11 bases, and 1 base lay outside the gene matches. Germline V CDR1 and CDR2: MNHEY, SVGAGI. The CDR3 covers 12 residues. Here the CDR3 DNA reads TGTGCCGGGACTAGCGGATACAATGAGCAGTTCTTC. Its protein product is CAGTSGYNEQFF.

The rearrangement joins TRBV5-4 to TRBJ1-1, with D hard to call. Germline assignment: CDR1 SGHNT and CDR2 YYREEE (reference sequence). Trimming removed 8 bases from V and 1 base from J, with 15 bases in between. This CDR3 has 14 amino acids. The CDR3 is CASSLQTGNTEAFF. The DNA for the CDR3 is TGTGCCAGTTCACTACAGACGGGGAACACTGAAGCTTTCTTT.

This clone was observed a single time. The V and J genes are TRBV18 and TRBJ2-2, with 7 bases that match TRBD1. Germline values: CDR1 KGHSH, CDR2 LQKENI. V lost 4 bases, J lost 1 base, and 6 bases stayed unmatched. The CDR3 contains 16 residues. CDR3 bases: TGTGCCAGCTCACTTGACAGGGTCGGGAACACCGGGGAGCTGTTTTTT. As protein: CASSLDRVGNTGELFF.

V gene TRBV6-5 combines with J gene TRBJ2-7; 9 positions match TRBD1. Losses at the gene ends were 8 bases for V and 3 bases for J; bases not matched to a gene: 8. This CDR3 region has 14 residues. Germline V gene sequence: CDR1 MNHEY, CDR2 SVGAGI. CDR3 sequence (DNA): TGTGCCAGCCTCTCCGGGACAGGGATCTACGAGCAGTACTTC. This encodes CASLSGTGIYEQYF.

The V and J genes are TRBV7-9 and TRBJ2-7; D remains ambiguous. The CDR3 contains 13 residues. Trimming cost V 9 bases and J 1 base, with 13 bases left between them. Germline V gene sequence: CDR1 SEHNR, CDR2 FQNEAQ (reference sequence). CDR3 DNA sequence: TGTGCCAGTGTCGGAGAATCATCCTACGAGCAGTACTTC. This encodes CASVGESSYEQYF.

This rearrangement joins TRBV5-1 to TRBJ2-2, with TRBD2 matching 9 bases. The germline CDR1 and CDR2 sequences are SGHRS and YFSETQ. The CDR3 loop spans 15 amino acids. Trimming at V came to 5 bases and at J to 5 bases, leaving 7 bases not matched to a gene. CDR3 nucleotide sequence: TGCGCCAGCAGTGCTAGCGGGGAGGGAACCGGGGAGCTGTTTTTT. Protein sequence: CASSASGEGTGELFF.